These 20 T cell receptor beta chains share one sample of origin, sequenced in a study of CD8 T cells in Susac syndrome. The RNA input was about 0.5 to 1 ug, and it was reverse transcribed with random hexamers. TCRdb reprocessed the immunoSEQ multiplex PCR reads with MiXCR, giving one entry per CDR3 protein. The sample comprises approximately 120,000 distinct CDR3 sequences, more than 90% of which are singletons, and roughly 0.091% rests with the top ten. Material: CD4+ T cells from PBMCs. The receptors derive from a human donor in good health.

The V and J genes are TRBV24-1 and TRBJ2-1; D is ambiguous. The V end was cut by 2 bases, the J end by 5 bases, with 3 bases between. CDR1 and CDR2 from the germline V gene are KGHDR and SFDVKD. This CDR3 is 12 amino acids long. The CDR3 region is CATSDYNNEQFF. The CDR3 bases are TGTGCCACCAGTGATTACAACAATGAGCAGTTCTTC.

This clonotype came up once. The gene calls are TRBV25-1 and TRBJ2-1; TRBD2 matches at 7 bases. Trimming at V came to 5 bases and at J to 1 base, leaving 11 bases not matched to a gene. Germline loops: CDR1 MGHDK, CDR2 SYGVNS. This CDR3 is 17 amino acids long. The CDR3 protein is CASSPREGERSYNEQFF. DNA of the CDR3: TGTGCCAGCAGTCCCAGGGAGGGAGAAAGGTCCTACAATGAGCAGTTCTTC. Looking up the rest from reference TRBV25-1 and TRBJ2-1 gives the full variable domain: EADIYQTPRYLVIGTGKKITLECSQTMGHDKMYWYQQDPGMELHLIHYSYGVNSTEKGDLSSESTVSRIRTEHFPLTLESARPSHTSQYLCASSPREGERSYNEQFFGPGTRLTVL.

This clonotype was found once. The rearrangement joins TRBV6-5 to TRBJ1-1; possible D gene TRBD1, 6 bases. Per germline, CDR1 MNHEY and CDR2 SVGAGI. Trimming shortened V by 6 bases and J by 5 bases, and 13 bases separated the two germline ends. The CDR3 runs to 13 residues. The CDR3 nucleotides read TGTGCCAGCAGGACAGGTGGGGGAACTGAAGCTTTCTTT. Amino acids: CASRTGGGTEAFF.

The gene calls are TRBV5-1 and TRBJ2-5; 8 positions match TRBD1. V shed 0 bases, J shed 1 base, and the junction held 5 bases outside the gene matches. The CDR3 loop spans 16 amino acids. Germline-derived CDR1 and CDR2 are SGHRS and YFSETQ. CDR3 residues: CASSLGDRGPQETQYF. The CDR3 DNA follows: TGCGCCAGCAGCTTGGGAGACAGGGGTCCCCAAGAGACCCAGTACTTC.

CDR3 residues: CASTQPGSGNTIYF. CDR3 coding DNA: TGCGCCAGCACCCAGCCAGGCTCTGGAAACACCATATATTTT. The chain has TRBV10-2 and TRBJ1-3, with D hard to call. Germline V gene lookup returns CDR1 WSHSY and CDR2 SAAADI. The CDR3 extends over 14 amino acids. V lost 7 bases and J 0 bases, leaving 10 bases between the germline ends.

The rearrangement uses TRBV29-1 and TRBJ1-5, with D tentatively TRBD1 (5 bases). Germline-derived CDR1 and CDR2 are SQVTM and ANQGSEA. CDR3 size: 13 residues. Trimming stripped 7 bases from V and 3 bases from J, with 13 bases between. In nucleotides, the CDR3 is TGCAGCGCCAGGGTTTCTCACAATCAGCCCCAGCATTTT. Its protein product is CSARVSHNQPQHF.

The chain employs TRBV18 and TRBJ2-1; no firm D call. Germline CDR1 and CDR2: KGHSH and LQKENI. The CDR3 spans 12 residues. V lost 3 bases and J 7 bases, leaving 7 bases between the germline ends. The CDR3 bases are TGTGCCAGCTCACCGCCCCAAAATGAGCAGTTCTTC. Its protein is CASSPPQNEQFF.

The chain combines TRBV20-1 with TRBJ2-7; D ambiguous. Germline CDR1 is DFQATT and CDR2 is SNEGSKA (reference sequence). The CDR3 loop spans 13 amino acids. Trimming left V 6 bases short and J 6 bases short, with 18 bases between. The CDR3 is CSASGRVSGEQYF. DNA for the CDR3: TGCAGTGCGAGTGGACGGGTCTCGGGCGAGCAGTACTTC.

The chain joins TRBV2 to TRBJ2-6; the D gene is possibly TRBD1 (5 bases). The CDR3 runs 15 residues. The germline gives CDR1 SNHLY, CDR2 FYNNEI. V was cut by 7 bases and J by 2 bases, with 12 bases left in between. CDR3 sequence (DNA): TGTGCCAGCATCAGGGCGTATGCTGGGGCCAACGTCCTGACTTTC. Translation gives CASIRAYAGANVLTF.

The V gene is TRBV27, the J gene TRBJ2-7; TRBD1 aligns across 11 bases. V shed 6 bases, J shed 2 bases, and the junction held 9 bases outside the gene matches. The CDR3 runs 16 residues. Germline lookup yields CDR1 MNHEY and CDR2 SMNVEV (reference sequence). CDR3 bases: TGTGCCAGCAGCCCTCCTCCGGGACAGGGGGCCTACGAGCAGTACTTC. It specifies CASSPPPGQGAYEQYF.

This clonotype is a singleton in its sample. The chain uses TRBV18 and TRBJ1-1; D unresolved. Looked up from germline, CDR1 is KGHSH and CDR2 is LQKENI. V lost 2 bases and J 5 bases, leaving 12 bases between the germline ends. The CDR3 spans 14 residues. This CDR3 reads CASSPSPGDTEAFF. The CDR3 nucleotides read TGTGCCAGCTCACCAAGCCCGGGAGATACTGAAGCTTTCTTT.

This chain joins TRBV3-1 and TRBJ1-4; D is unclear. Germline-derived CDR1 and CDR2 are LGHDT and YNNKEL (reference sequence). This CDR3 is built from 16 residues. Trimming pared 4 bases from V and 2 bases from J, leaving 14 bases between. CDR3 region: CASSRQSFPTNEKLFF. The CDR3 DNA reads TGTGCCAGCAGCCGTCAGTCATTTCCGACTAATGAAAAACTGTTTTTT.

This sequence joins TRBV6-4 and TRBJ2-1; 7 nucleotides agree with TRBD2. The CDR3 runs to 14 residues. V lost 6 bases and J lost 2; bases outside the gene matches: 4. Germline lookup yields CDR1 MRHNA and CDR2 SNTAGT. The CDR3 loop reads CASSRDYAYNEQFF. The CDR3 nucleotides read TGTGCCAGCAGCCGGGACTACGCCTACAATGAGCAGTTCTTC.

The gene calls are TRBV29-1 and TRBJ2-1; TRBD2 might be the D (6 bases). Germline values: CDR1 SQVTM, CDR2 ANQGSEA. Trimming took off 7 bases at V and 1 base at J, with 11 bases between the two ends. The CDR3 has 13 residues. The CDR3 DNA follows: TGCAGCGGGTCTAGCGATTCCTACAATGAGCAGTTCTTC. Translating it yields CSGSSDSYNEQFF.

The rearrangement joins TRBV5-1 to TRBJ2-1; 8 bases fit TRBD2. With V trimmed by 2 bases and J by 9 bases, 4 bases remained unmatched. The CDR3 extends over 13 amino acids. Germline assignment: CDR1 SGHRS and CDR2 YFSETQ. CDR3 DNA sequence: TGCGCCAGCAGCTTAATAGCGGGGAGTGAGCAGTTCTTC. Translating gives CASSLIAGSEQFF.

The chain carries TRBV29-1 and TRBJ2-3; maybe TRBD1 (6 bases). V shed 5 bases and J shed 5 bases, with 8 bases lying between them. The CDR3 runs 11 residues. Germline V CDR1 and CDR2: SQVTM, ANQGSEA. The CDR3 bases are TGCAGCGTTCACAGGGAAGATACGCAGTATTTT. Its protein product is CSVHREDTQYF.

This clonotype was found once. The V and J genes are TRBV18 and TRBJ2-1; TRBD2 matches 14 bases. V dropped 5 bases and J dropped 14; count of bases not matched to a gene: 5. The V gene's germline CDR1 is KGHSH and CDR2 LQKENI. The CDR3 spans 13 residues. The CDR3 DNA reads as TGTGCCAGCTCATCGGGACTAGCGGGAGTGGAGTTCTTC. It yields the protein CASSSGLAGVEFF.

The J gene is TRBJ2-2, the V gene TRBV7-8; 12 bases line up with TRBD2. V lost 5 bases to trimming and J lost 4 bases; unmatched junction nucleotides: 5. Germline V lookup: CDR1 SGHVS, CDR2 FQNEAQ. CDR3 length equals 16 residues. The chain's CDR3 is CASSPLAGGITGELFF. CDR3 DNA sequence: TGTGCCAGCAGCCCACTAGCGGGAGGAATCACCGGGGAGCTGTTTTTT.

The rearrangement uses TRBV6-2 or TRBV6-3 and TRBJ2-1, with D possibly being TRBD1 (6 bases). V lost 5 bases and J lost 3, with 11 bases in between. In germline, CDR1 is MNHEY, CDR2 SVGEGT. The CDR3 covers 14 residues. For the CDR3, the DNA is TGTGCCAGCAGTCGAGGACAGAACTACAATGAGCAGTTCTTC. Translation: CASSRGQNYNEQFF.

The chain joins TRBV5-6 to TRBJ2-1, with D maybe TRBD2 (6 bases). With 0 bases removed from V and 5 bases from J, the gap between germline ends came to 12 bases. CDR1 is SGHDT and CDR2 is YYEEEE in the germline V gene. CDR3 length equals 15 residues. The CDR3 DNA is TGTGCCAGCAGCTTGGTAGGCGGGAAAGACAATGAGCAGTTCTTC. It codes for CASSLVGGKDNEQFF.